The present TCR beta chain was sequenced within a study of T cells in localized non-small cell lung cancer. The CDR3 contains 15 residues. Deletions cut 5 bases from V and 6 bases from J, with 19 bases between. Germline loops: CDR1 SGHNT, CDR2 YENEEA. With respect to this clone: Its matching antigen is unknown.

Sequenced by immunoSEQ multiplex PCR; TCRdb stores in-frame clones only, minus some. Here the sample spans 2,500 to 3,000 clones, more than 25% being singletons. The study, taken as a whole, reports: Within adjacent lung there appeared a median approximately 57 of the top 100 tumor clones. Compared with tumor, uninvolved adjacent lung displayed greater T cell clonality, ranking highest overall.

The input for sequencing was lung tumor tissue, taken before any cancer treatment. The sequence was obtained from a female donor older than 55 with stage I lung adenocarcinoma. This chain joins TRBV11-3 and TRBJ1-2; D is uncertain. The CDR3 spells CASSVGGSGGHGYTF. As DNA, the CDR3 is TGTGCCAGCAGCGTGGGCGGTAGTGGAGGGCATGGCTACACCTTC.